These 27 T cell receptor beta chains originate from one sample sequenced in a study of CD8 T cells in ankylosing spondylitis. The study, taken as a whole, reports: Ankylosing spondylitis blood appeared to be characterized by a TCR beta motif of about eight highly homologous variants.

Their antigens are not known. TCRdb ran MiXCR on the 5' RACE reads and lists one entry per CDR3 protein. The table records more than 650,000 distinct CDR3 sequences, roughly 10% of them present only once. The sequenced sample was blood, either unsorted or a sorted T cell fraction (not recorded which). The receptors originated from a male donor with ankylosing spondylitis.

The DNA for the CDR3 is TGTGCCAGCAGTTTGAAGACTAGCGGGGGCTCCTACGAGCAGTACTTC. Its translation: CASSLKTSGGSYEQYF. V gene TRBV7-2 combines with J gene TRBJ2-7, with 12 bases lining up with TRBD2. The CDR3 contains 16 residues. Losses at the gene ends were 6 bases for V and 0 bases for J; bases not matched to a gene: 6. CDR1 SGHTA and CDR2 FQGNSA come from the germline V gene.

This chain links TRBV7-6 with TRBJ2-6; D not certain. The CDR3 runs to 16 residues. CDR1 SGHVS and CDR2 FNYEAQ come from the germline V gene. V was clipped by 1 base and J by 0 bases, with 7 bases between them. CDR3 in DNA: TGTGCCAGCAGCTTAGTCTCGCGCTCTGGGGCCAACGTCCTGACTTTC. Protein product: CASSLVSRSGANVLTF.

V is TRBV7-2 and J is TRBJ2-3; the D gene could be TRBD1 or TRBD2 (5 bases each). Germline loops: CDR1 SGHTA, CDR2 FQGNSA. V was pared by 0 bases and J by 6 bases, with 13 bases between. CDR3 length equals 15 residues. CDR3 DNA sequence: TGTGCCAGCAGCTTAGCAGGGGACCCCTGGGATACGCAGTATTTT. Translating it yields CASSLAGDPWDTQYF.

To note about this clonotype: A much bigger clone sits one base away, suggesting this may be a read error. The genes are TRBV29-1 and TRBJ2-2; TRBD2 might be the D (6 bases). The length of the CDR3 is 12 residues. The germline CDR1 and CDR2 sequences are SQVTM and ANQGSEA. CDR3 loop: CSGGRNTGGLFF. The CDR3 bases are TGCAGCGGTGGACGGAACACCGGGGGGCTGTTTTTT.

This clonotype was seen many times. J is TRBJ2-1 and V is TRBV5-1; no reliable D call. The CDR3 runs 14 residues. V was shortened by 0 bases and J by 6 bases, with 10 bases between the two germline ends. Germline-derived CDR1 and CDR2 are SGHRS and YFSETQ. The CDR3 region is CASSLEGWPNEQFF. CDR3 DNA: TGCGCCAGCAGCTTGGAAGGCTGGCCCAATGAGCAGTTCTTC.

This clonotype was counted only a few times. The CDR3 reads CSARQQGPNSPLHF. DNA of the CDR3: TGCAGTGCTAGACAACAGGGGCCCAATTCACCCCTCCACTTT. V usage is TRBV20-1 and J usage is TRBJ1-6; 7 nucleotides line up with TRBD1. The germline V gene encodes CDR1 DFQATT and CDR2 SNEGSKA (reference sequence). With 2 bases clipped from V and 7 bases from J, the junction kept 5 bases outside the gene matches. The CDR3 length is 14 residues.

The chain is built from TRBV20-1 and TRBJ2-7, with TRBD1 matching over 8 bases. The CDR3 sequence is 14 residues long. The germline V gene encodes CDR1 DFQATT and CDR2 SNEGSKA (reference sequence). V was clipped by 2 bases and J by 2 bases; unmatched bases: 5. The CDR3 DNA sequence: TGCAGTGCTAGAAGGACAGGGAGGCCCTACGAGCAGTACTTC. Translating it yields CSARRTGRPYEQYF.

This clonotype was detected only a few times. V usage is TRBV6-5 and J usage is TRBJ2-5, with D perhaps matching TRBD1 (5 bases). This CDR3 spans 17 amino acids. V was cut by 4 bases and J by 4 bases, with 22 bases left in between. Per the germline V gene, CDR1 is MNHEY and CDR2 is SVGAGI. The CDR3 nucleotides are TGTGCCAGCAGTTCCCGTCGTCGGGCAGACAGACGAGAGACCCAGTACTTC. This translates into CASSSRRRADRRETQYF.

The J gene is TRBJ1-4, the V gene TRBV24-1; 9 bases align to TRBD1. Germline V gene sequence: CDR1 KGHDR, CDR2 SFDVKD. The CDR3 is 15 residues long. Germline trimming cut 4 bases from V and 6 bases from J; bases unmatched to any gene: 5. CDR3 bases: TGTGCCACCAGTGACGCCAGGACAGGGGATGAAAAACTGTTTTTT. Protein product: CATSDARTGDEKLFF.

The J gene is TRBJ1-4, the V gene TRBV7-2, with 7 bases fitting TRBD1. The CDR3 extends over 14 amino acids. With V trimmed by 4 bases and J by 6 bases, 5 bases remained unmatched. Looked up from germline, CDR1 is SGHTA and CDR2 is FQGNSA. CDR3 in amino acids: CASSSGQAHEKLFF. In nucleotides, the CDR3 is TGTGCCAGCAGCTCCGGACAGGCCCATGAAAAACTGTTTTTT.

This clonotype was counted at least ten times. The chain recombines TRBV9 with TRBJ2-7; D perhaps matches TRBD2 (5 bases). This CDR3 comprises 14 residues. Looked up from germline, CDR1 is SGDLS and CDR2 is YYNGEE. The germline V and J ends were trimmed by 4 bases and 4 bases, with 15 bases remaining between them. CDR3 nucleotides: TGTGCCAGCAGCCGGGAAGTCTCTGGGTACGAGCAGTACTTC. Translating gives CASSREVSGYEQYF. Full variable domain (missing parts from reference TRBV9 and TRBJ2-7): DSGVTQTPKHLITATGQRVTLRCSPRSGDLSVYWYQQSLDQGLQFLIQYYNGEERAKGNILERFSAQQFPDLHSELNLSSLELGDSALYFCASSREVSGYEQYFGPGTRLTVT.

This clonotype was found many times. The chain links TRBV29-1 to TRBJ2-3; tentative D call: TRBD1 (5 bases). The CDR3 runs to 12 residues. CDR1 SQVTM and CDR2 ANQGSEA come from the germline V gene. With 7 bases removed from V and 3 bases from J, the gap between germline ends came to 11 bases. In nucleotides, the CDR3 is TGCAGCGAAGATAGGGGAACAGATACGCAGTATTTT. This gives the protein CSEDRGTDTQYF.

Points on this clonotype: A read error may produce the germline difference seen at one junction end. The rearrangement joins TRBV7-3 to TRBJ2-2; D assignment may be TRBD1 or TRBD2 (5 bases each). The CDR3 totals 15 residues. CDR1 is SGHTA, CDR2 FQGTGA, per germline. The CDR3: CACSTFRDGTGELFF. Here the CDR3 DNA reads TGTGCCTGCAGTACCTTCAGGGACGGCACCGGGGAGCTGTTTTTT.

The table lists this clonotype with a few counts. The chain recombines TRBV4-3 with TRBJ2-3; 8 bases agree with TRBD1. CDR1 is LGHNA and CDR2 is YSLEER in the germline V gene. This CDR3 is built from 16 residues. With V trimmed by 1 base and J by 2 bases, 5 bases remained unmatched. The CDR3 coding sequence is TGCGCCAGCAGCCAAGCGGGACAGGTTACCACAGATACGCAGTATTTT. Translating it yields CASSQAGQVTTDTQYF.

The chain carries TRBV20-1 and TRBJ1-1; D perhaps matches TRBD1 (5 bases). This CDR3 is built from 15 residues. V shed 0 bases and J shed 1 base, with 12 bases lying between them. From germline, CDR1 is DFQATT and CDR2 SNEGSKA (reference sequence). CDR3 protein: CSARDPGGRNTEAFF. In DNA form, the CDR3 reads TGCAGTGCTAGAGATCCCGGGGGAAGGAACACTGAAGCTTTCTTT.

In this sample, this clonotype turned up a few times. This chain connects TRBV11-2 to TRBJ2-1, with a weak D call TRBD1 (8 bases). Germline V lookup: CDR1 SGHAT, CDR2 FQNNGV. This CDR3 contains 18 residues. V was shortened by 5 bases and J by 1 base, with 21 bases between the two germline ends. This chain's CDR3 is CASSPQGGAGKSYNEQFF. CDR3 nucleotide sequence: TGTGCCAGCAGCCCACAGGGGGGAGCGGGGAAATCCTACAATGAGCAGTTCTTC. Combining the CDR3 with reference TRBV11-2 and TRBJ2-1 gives the whole variable domain EAGVAQSPRYKIIEKRQSVAFWCNPISGHATLYWYQQILGQGPKLLIQFQNNGVVDDSQLPKDRFSAERLKGVDSTLKIQPAKLEDSAVYLCASSPQGGAGKSYNEQFFGPGTRLTVL.

The CDR3 DNA sequence: TGTGCCAGCACGACTGAATCTAACTATGGCTACACCTTC. Its protein is CASTTESNYGYTF. This chain links TRBV5-5 with TRBJ1-2; D uncertain. V was shortened by 6 bases and J by 0 bases, with 9 bases between the two germline ends. CDR1 and CDR2 (germline): SGHKS, YYEKEE (reference sequence). This CDR3 is 13 amino acids long.

Only a few counts were recorded for this clonotype. V and J are TRBV20-1 and TRBJ1-2; TRBD1 aligns across 9 bases. V shed 4 bases and J 0 bases; nucleotides not matched to a gene: 6. The CDR3 sequence is 15 residues long. Germline assignment: CDR1 DFQATT and CDR2 SNEGSKA (reference sequence). Here the CDR3 reads CSATGTGRANYGYTF. The CDR3 nucleotides read TGCAGTGCTACCGGGACAGGGCGGGCTAACTATGGCTACACCTTC.

There are a few counts of this clonotype. The chain is built from TRBV6-5 and TRBJ1-2; weak D call: TRBD1 (6 bases). V was trimmed by 5 bases and J by 0 bases, leaving 13 bases between them. The CDR3 is made up of 15 amino acids. From germline, CDR1 is MNHEY and CDR2 SVGAGI. DNA for the CDR3: TGTGCCAGCAGTACTTACAGGGAAGCTAACTATGGCTACACCTTC. It is translated as CASSTYREANYGYTF.

This clonotype was detected many times. The chain carries TRBV6-1 and TRBJ2-5; no clear D. From germline, CDR1 is MNHNS and CDR2 SASEGT. Trimming left V 6 bases short and J 3 bases short, with 14 bases between. The CDR3 loop spans 14 amino acids. This CDR3 is CASSPFATEETQYF. CDR3 bases: TGTGCCAGCAGCCCTTTCGCAACCGAAGAGACCCAGTACTTC.

This clonotype was counted between two and nine times. The chain carries TRBV19 and TRBJ2-2, with D hard to call. Germline CDR1 LNHDA, CDR2 SQIVND (reference sequence). Trimming took 3 bases from V and 5 from J, leaving 10 bases between them. The CDR3 spans 14 residues. CDR3 sequence (DNA): TGTGCCAGTAGTATGGAAAGACAAACCGGGGAGCTGTTTTTT. This sequence encodes CASSMERQTGELFF.

This clonotype has a count of ten or more. The V gene is TRBV29-1, the J gene TRBJ2-5; 7 bases fit TRBD2. The germline CDR1 and CDR2 sequences are SQVTM and ANQGSEA. V lost 2 bases and J lost 3; bases outside the gene matches: 3. The CDR3 sequence is 13 residues long. CDR3: CSVELAAKETQYF. DNA for the CDR3: TGCAGCGTTGAACTAGCGGCAAAAGAGACCCAGTACTTC. Full variable domain (remainder filled in from reference TRBV29-1 and TRBJ2-5): SAVISQKPSRDICQRGTSLTIQCQVDSQVTMMFWYRQQPGQSLTLIATANQGSEATYESGFVIDKFPISRPNLTFSTLTVSNMSPEDSSIYLCSVELAAKETQYFGPGTRLLVL.

The V call is TRBV3-1, the J call TRBJ1-2; 10 bases are a match to TRBD1. CDR1 and CDR2 from the germline V gene are LGHDT and YNNKEL (reference sequence). The trim removed 6 bases at V and 5 bases at J, leaving 9 bases unmatched. The CDR3 length is 15 residues. CDR3 sequence: CASSRTGGSGYGYTF. The CDR3 nucleotides are TGTGCCAGCAGTCGGACAGGGGGTTCTGGTTATGGCTACACCTTC.

This clonotype was found many times. This sequence joins TRBV11-2 and TRBJ2-4; TRBD1 matches 7 bases. The trim removed 3 bases at V and 7 bases at J, leaving 6 bases unmatched. The CDR3 is 14 amino acids. The V gene's germline CDR1 is SGHAT and CDR2 FQNNGV. CDR3 amino acids: CASSFFSRGNIQYF. CDR3 sequence (DNA): TGTGCCAGCAGCTTCTTTTCCAGGGGGAACATTCAGTACTTC.

This clonotype was observed a few times. The CDR3 bases are TGTGCCAGCAGTTTAAGAATCGGACTAGCCTTAGGAGGAAGGGACCCTCACAAAAACATTCAGTACTTC. It codes for CASSLRIGLALGGRDPHKNIQYF. The chain recombines TRBV12-3 or TRBV12-4 with TRBJ2-4; 8 nucleotides line up with TRBD2. The CDR3 length is 23 residues. After removal of 2 bases from V and 3 bases from J, the junction contained 27 bases not matched to a gene.

The J gene is TRBJ1-1, the V gene TRBV20-1; D gene ambiguous. This CDR3 contains 12 residues. Between the trimmed V and J ends, which lost 4 bases and 4 bases, there was a span of 10 bases. Germline V gene data show CDR1 as DFQATT and CDR2 as SNEGSKA (reference sequence). The CDR3 DNA follows: TGCAGTGCTAAGGGAGGAGGCACTGAAGCTTTCTTT. This codes for CSAKGGGTEAFF.

The chain links TRBV5-1 to TRBJ2-1; D gene ambiguous. Trimming removed 0 bases from V and 8 bases from J, with 18 bases in between. This CDR3 has 16 amino acids. The germline CDR1 and CDR2 sequences are SGHRS and YFSETQ. DNA of the CDR3: TGCGCCAGCAGCTTGGACGAAGGCGGCCCTTGGGATGAGCAGTTCTTC. Translated: CASSLDEGGPWDEQFF.